The 20 T cell receptor beta chains below come from one sample, sequenced in a study of shared clonotypes between healthy human individuals. Profiled with immunoSEQ multiplex PCR; TCRdb holds only in-frame clones, not every one. This sample carries approximately 460,000 clones, 70% to 80% of them seen once, and the ten largest clones take around 12%. Specimen: PBMCs. The receptor set was obtained from a woman in her 40s in good health. Some clones in this sample may be carry-over from other donors' samples.

V usage is TRBV6-6 and J usage is TRBJ2-6; weak D call: TRBD2 (5 bases). With 5 bases removed from V and 4 bases from J, the gap between germline ends came to 9 bases. CDR3 size: 14 residues. Germline lookup yields CDR1 MNHNY and CDR2 SVGAGI (reference sequence). The chain's CDR3 is CASSATGGANVLTF. As DNA, the CDR3 is TGTGCCAGCAGTGCCACGGGGGGGGCCAACGTCCTGACTTTC.

J is TRBJ1-1 and V is TRBV6-6, with D tentatively TRBD1 (6 bases). V was cut by 0 bases and J by 0 bases, with 11 bases left in between. The CDR3 has 16 residues. The germline V gene has CDR1 MNHNY and CDR2 SVGAGI (reference sequence). The CDR3 region is CASSYSRGRMNTEAFF. The CDR3 DNA reads TGTGCCAGCAGTTACTCGCGGGGGCGTATGAACACTGAAGCTTTCTTT.

The genes are TRBV28 and TRBJ2-7; 7 bases are a match to TRBD1. The V segment lost 5 bases and the J segment 2 bases; nucleotides outside the gene matches: 6. The CDR3 length is 14 residues. Germline V gives CDR1 MDHEN, CDR2 SYDVKM. DNA of the CDR3: TGTGCCAGCAGTAACGACAGGGTTCCCTACGAGCAGTACTTC. Translated, it gives CASSNDRVPYEQYF.

This rearrangement joins TRBV18 to TRBJ2-7, with 8 bases matching TRBD2. J was trimmed by 2 bases and V by 0 bases; bases with no gene match: 3. This CDR3 is built from 15 residues. CDR1 and CDR2 from the germline V gene are KGHSH and LQKENI. CDR3 sequence reads: CASSPPVSGTYEQYF. The CDR3 DNA follows: TGTGCCAGCTCACCACCGGTTAGCGGGACCTACGAGCAGTACTTC.

Comments on this clone: The same CDR3 can be traced to other DNA sequences in this sample. This chain uses TRBV28 with TRBJ2-3, with D unclear. Trimming took off 3 bases at V and 0 bases at J, with 4 bases between the two ends. Germline CDR1 reads MDHEN; CDR2 reads SYDVKM. The CDR3 runs to 13 residues. The CDR3 region is CASSLGSTDTQYF. DNA for the CDR3: TGTGCCAGCAGTTTGGGCAGCACAGATACGCAGTATTTT.

DNA for the CDR3: TGTGCCAGCAGTTCTTACAGGGAACCCTCCTACGAGCAGTACTTC. Amino acid sequence: CASSSYREPSYEQYF. The chain combines TRBV6-1 with TRBJ2-7; D is perhaps TRBD1 (6 bases). This CDR3 is 15 amino acids long. CDR1 and CDR2 (germline): MNHNS, SASEGT. Trimming removed 5 bases from V and 0 bases from J, with 14 bases in between.

This clone has only a few counts. The identical CDR3 is also encoded by other nucleotide sequences in the sample. V usage is TRBV18 and J usage is TRBJ2-5; D not certain. V lost 2 bases, J lost 1 base, and 2 bases lay in between. The CDR3 extends over 12 amino acids. Germline CDR1 KGHSH, CDR2 LQKENI. The CDR3 DNA is TGTGCCAGCTCACCAACCCAAGAGACCCAGTACTTC. Amino acid sequence: CASSPTQETQYF.

The rearrangement links TRBV10-2 to TRBJ2-1; D gene uncertain. From germline, CDR1 is WSHSY and CDR2 SAAADI. There are 13 residues in the CDR3. Trimming pared 2 bases from V and 12 bases from J, leaving 14 bases between. For the CDR3, the DNA is TGCGCCAGCAGTGAGGGGCCGTCAGTGATGCAGTTCTTC. Translating it yields CASSEGPSVMQFF.

V usage is TRBV7-8 and J usage is TRBJ2-7; 14 positions agree with TRBD2. The CDR3 totals 17 residues. Germline-derived CDR1 and CDR2 are SGHVS and FQNEAQ. The V gene end was trimmed by 5 bases and the J gene end by 7 bases; junction bases not matched to a gene: 13. The CDR3 sequence is CASSPGLAGGRWKEQYF. The CDR3 DNA reads TGTGCCAGCAGCCCAGGACTAGCGGGAGGCCGGTGGAAGGAGCAGTACTTC. The variable domain in full, completed from reference TRBV7-8 and TRBJ2-7, reads GAGVSQSPRYKVAKRGQDVALRCDPISGHVSLFWYQQALGQGPEFLTYFQNEAQLDKSGLPSDRFFAERPEGSVSTLKIQRTQQEDSAVYLCASSPGLAGGRWKEQYFGPGTRLTVT.

This chain joins TRBV30 and TRBJ2-1; TRBD2 matches at 14 bases. Germline loops: CDR1 GTSNPN, CDR2 SVGIG (reference sequence). CDR3 length equals 15 residues. The ends lost 2 bases at V and 10 bases at J; junction bases unmatched: 7. The CDR3 region is CAWSKGLAGGLEQFF. The DNA for the CDR3 is TGTGCCTGGAGTAAAGGACTAGCGGGGGGCCTAGAGCAGTTCTTC.

The V and J genes are TRBV28 and TRBJ2-7; D gene ambiguous. The CDR3 has 12 amino acids. Germline-derived CDR1 and CDR2 are MDHEN and SYDVKM. Trimming took off 11 bases at V and 6 bases at J, with 17 bases between the two ends. CDR3 sequence reads: CARKVWGAEQYF. The CDR3 DNA sequence: TGTGCCCGGAAGGTCTGGGGTGCCGAGCAGTACTTC.

V is TRBV4-2 and J is TRBJ1-2; 8 bases are a match to TRBD1. Germline V gene sequence: CDR1 LGHNA, CDR2 YNFKEQ. V dropped 1 base and J dropped 3; count of bases not matched to a gene: 7. The CDR3 covers 16 residues. The CDR3 DNA is TGTGCCAGCAGCCAAGCCTCGGGGACAGGCGACTATGGCTACACCTTC. It encodes CASSQASGTGDYGYTF.

The chain combines TRBV30 with TRBJ2-3, with 8 bases aligning to TRBD2. The length of the CDR3 is 15 residues. Germline CDR1 reads GTSNPN; CDR2 reads SVGIG (reference sequence). V lost 6 bases and J lost 2; bases outside the gene matches: 10. Written as DNA, the CDR3 is TGTGCCTGCCTAAGTGGACTAGCCTACACAGATACGCAGTATTTT. Translating gives CACLSGLAYTDTQYF.

The V call is TRBV7-9, the J call TRBJ1-4; D is uncertain. Trimming pared 2 bases from V and 3 bases from J, leaving 13 bases between. Germline loops: CDR1 SEHNR, CDR2 FQNEAQ (reference sequence). The CDR3 extends over 16 amino acids. In DNA, the CDR3 is TGTGCCAGCAGCTTACTAGGCGCGGGTGCTAATGAAAAACTGTTTTTT. It codes for CASSLLGAGANEKLFF.

The chain uses TRBV5-1 and TRBJ2-7; 7 bases are shared with TRBD2. This CDR3 comprises 14 residues. Looked up from germline, CDR1 is SGHRS and CDR2 is YFSETQ. Germline trimming cut 4 bases from V and 3 bases from J; bases unmatched to any gene: 7. This chain's CDR3 is CASSPNAGVYEQYF. For the CDR3, the DNA is TGCGCCAGCAGCCCCAATGCGGGGGTCTACGAGCAGTACTTC.

This clone came up a few times. CDR3 sequence reads: CASEDFQETQYF. CDR3 in DNA: TGTGCCAGCGAGGACTTTCAAGAGACCCAGTACTTC. The chain has TRBV28 and TRBJ2-5; D might be TRBD2 (5 bases). The V end was cut by 8 bases, the J end by 2 bases, with 9 bases between. This CDR3 region has 12 residues. The V gene's germline CDR1 is MDHEN and CDR2 SYDVKM.

This chain uses TRBV6-5 with TRBJ1-2, with D perhaps matching TRBD1 (5 bases). Trimming took off 5 bases at V and 4 bases at J, with 17 bases between the two ends. The CDR3 has 15 amino acids. From germline, CDR1 is MNHEY and CDR2 SVGAGI. CDR3 region: CASSHGADKGYGYTF. Written as DNA, the CDR3 is TGTGCCAGCAGTCACGGGGCAGATAAGGGCTATGGCTACACCTTC.

The chain links TRBV9 to TRBJ2-1; 12 positions match TRBD2. J was trimmed by 8 bases and V by 0 bases; bases with no gene match: 12. Germline CDR1 and CDR2: SGDLS and YYNGEE. The CDR3 consists of 18 residues. In DNA form, the CDR3 reads TGTGCCAGCAGCGTAGAGGAATTGCTAGCGGGAGGGAGGTATGAGCAGTTCTTC. Translating it yields CASSVEELLAGGRYEQFF.

The chain has TRBV23-1 and TRBJ2-7, with unresolved D. TRBV23-1 is placed among ORFs of uncertain function. This CDR3 is 16 amino acids long. V gave up 0 bases and J gave up 2 bases, with 14 bases separating them. The CDR3 DNA is TGCGCCAGCAGTCAATCGGGTCCAATTTCCGCCTACGAGCAGTACTTC. Protein product: CASSQSGPISAYEQYF.

A word on this clone: A far larger clone differs by one base, so this is likely a read error. The chain has TRBV4-2 and TRBJ2-2; 8 bases align to TRBD2. The V segment lost 2 bases and the J segment 5 bases; nucleotides outside the gene matches: 13. This CDR3 has 18 residues. Germline V gene data show CDR1 as LGHNA and CDR2 as YNFKEQ. The CDR3 region is CASSQFLSAGAPTGELFF. The CDR3 DNA sequence: TGTGCCAGCAGCCAATTCCTCTCAGCGGGAGCCCCTACCGGGGAGCTGTTTTTT.